This T cell receptor beta chain was observed in a study of cytomegalovirus exposure and HLA in healthy donors (dated by TCRdb to 2015 to 2018). Broadly, across the study: An earlier analysis of several hundred of the donors reported about 290 Gb of sequence data and around 110 million unique TCR beta sequences from about 180 million T cells. Donor age, sex, ethnicity and CMV serostatus were compiled together with the repertoire data. Among 398 genotyped donors of the cohort, an average of about 240,000 unique TCR beta nucleotide sequences were sequenced per donor, around 20% of them non-productive. Roughly five DR-DQ haplotypes were treated as single units for association and clustering because of strong linkage in the cohort. Among the roughly 400 genotyped donors, around 81% belonged to the genetic ancestry cluster associated with self-reported Caucasian donors. Around 320 gigabases of sequencing data and 70 million to 85 million unique TCR sequences were included in an early release covering around 650 HLA-typed donors. All discovery cohort repertoires had been generated using a single sequencing platform. An earlier analysis of about 620 of the donors applied high-throughput TCR beta sequencing to assess whether each TCR beta V gene segment acted as functional or pseudogenic. Rather than drawing on any new phenotypic data, the later analysis identified candidate immune exposures from TCR beta sequences and the way those sequences occurred across donors. Genome-wide SNP genotypes for about three fifths of the roughly 670 donors were used in a later genetic analysis, which treated that subset as a discovery cohort. A later analysis re-analyzed previously published TCR beta repertoires from 660 or so donors and added high-resolution HLA genotyping to study TCR occurrence patterns. High-throughput TCR immunosequencing, statistical association of individual TCRs with disease status, and machine learning were combined to predict cytomegalovirus infection status. Both class I and class II loci were covered by HLA typing, at four-digit resolution. The study was designed to test whether signatures of past pathogen exposure could be identified by cataloging public T cell receptors. Besides the first cohort of approximately 670 subjects, a separate validation cohort made up of some 110 different subjects was used. Typing coverage varied by locus: roughly 629-630 donors for A, B, C, DRB1 and DQB1; roughly 560 for DQA1; 600 to 610 for DPA1; 450 to 480 for DPB1. The study used immunosequencing to profile the T cell repertoires of 666 subjects and linked those repertoires to cytomegalovirus serostatus.

The library came from the immunoSEQ multiplex PCR assay. The multiplex PCR relied on a mix of 60 forward primers for TCR Vbeta segments and 13 reverse primers for TCR Jbeta segments. A multiplex PCR assay on genomic DNA amplified the CDR3 region of rearranged TCR beta genes. The Illumina HiSeq System was used to sequence the amplified TCR beta libraries as 87-base-pair reads. As for the original processing: A later analysis counted some 74 million unique TCR beta chains across the approximately 700 repertoires, and approximately 11 million of these chains were shared by at least two donors. Raw reads were error-corrected and collapsed into unique sequences by a nearest-neighbor algorithm in which closely related sequences were merged to remove PCR and sequencing errors. V, D and J gene segments were assigned by aligning CDR3 sequences to IMGT reference sequences. For a sequence to be retained, at least a six-nucleotide match to both a V gene segment and a J gene segment was required. A rearrangement was called productive if the CDR3 had no stop codons and remained in frame with V and J, and every other rearrangement was called non-productive. Following IMGT convention, CDR3 was defined as the stretch from the second conserved V-encoded cysteine to the conserved J-encoded phenylalanine. In an earlier analysis of more than 550 of the donors, sequences lacking an unambiguous match to a single V gene segment were excluded. An earlier analysis of about 600 of the donors called V segments functional above 56.7% productive rearrangements and segregating when the between-donor standard deviation exceeded 5%. A statistical classification framework was built for diagnosing cytomegalovirus status from the catalog of TCR beta chain sequences. In a later analysis, V and J genes were assigned by comparing TCR nucleotide sequences against IMGT/GENE-DB human TR gene sequences. A later analysis assigned CDR3 sequences and most-parsimonious VDJ recombination scenarios with the TCRdist pipeline. A later analysis defined each TCR beta chain by its CDR3 amino acid sequence plus V-gene family, and excluded reads lacking a unique V-gene family. To address suspected cross-contamination and a sequencing artifact, a later analysis removed around 600 highly shared, low-generation-probability nucleotide sequences. A later analysis calculated a clonal expansion index for each public chain from normalized within-repertoire ranks of inferred template counts. In a later analysis, generation probabilities were computed using a VDJ recombination model fitted to out-of-frame rearrangements, and the results were checked against IGoR. Hypergeometric tests were used in a later analysis to score TCR-TCR, TCR-HLA and TCR-CMV co-occurrence, with a repertoire-size bias correction applied to the TCR pairs. False discovery rates were estimated in a later analysis by permuting HLA or CMV assignments 20 times. In a later analysis, co-occurring TCRs were grouped using DBSCAN, and TCRdist sequence similarity was added for clustering within HLA-allele-positive subsets. Repertoires with fewer than 30,000 or more than 120,000 public chains were left out of co-occurrence clustering, as were a handful of repertoires with anomalous nucleotide sharing. In TCRdb, the immuneACCESS table is reduced to in-frame sequences with V and J assigned. These tables do not hold every clone; where another copy was compared, an unresolved V gene accounts for under half, and the others remain unexplained. V, J and clone size are those of that table, while D and trimming were read from the DNA. The sample has about 130,000 clones on record, 60% to 85% of them singletons. The ten top clones hold approximately 1.7% of the sample.

Germline trimming: 6 bases from V, 0 bases from J; junction bases outside gene matches: 2. The germline V gene gives CDR1 as SGHVS and CDR2 as FQNEAQ. From the cysteine through the phenylalanine, the CDR3 covers 14 amino acids. The kept DNA is CDR3 alone, 42 bases in frame from the first base. The research as a whole found: A later analysis found that TCR association rates varied across HLA loci, with DRB1 alleles showing the most associated TCRs and HLA-C alleles the fewest. Linkage disequilibrium might explain the correlated functional status among segregating V segments, but an unknown experimental factor could not be ruled out. A further reported finding was that TCR beta sequences accurately predicted the HLA-A and HLA-B alleles for most subjects in the first cohort. CMV serostatus was the only immune exposure information available for the cohort. When HLA alleles, especially DR and DQ, strongly co-occurred, attributing TCR associations to individual alleles was difficult. In a later analysis, HLA-associated TCR beta chains showed more clonal expansion and lower generation probabilities than non-associated chains that were equally common. Because HLA typing was missing for some donors at each locus, association tests included only the typed subset. In a later analysis, most CMV-associated TCR beta chains were found to appear HLA-restricted, with HLA associations seemingly driven largely by CMV exposure. According to a later analysis, parvovirus B19, influenza, CMV and Epstein-Barr virus appeared linked to several top co-occurrence clusters. This cohort had only TCR beta chains sequenced, and the lack of alpha or paired-chain data limited which features could be detected. A total of some 180 TCR beta chains were listed by the study as associated with cytomegalovirus. The sequencing pipeline was judged likely to have produced a cluster of highly shared sequence variants as a technical artifact. Compared with the roughly 600-donor mean, donors in an Asian-associated ancestry cluster had fewer N-insertions in productive TCRs, according to a later genetic analysis. V-gene and J-gene trimming of TCR beta chains was associated with a missense DCLRE1C variant in a later genetic analysis, and the association was replicated in an independent cohort. Some IMGT-functional V segments, including TRBV6-2 and TRBV6-3, could not be told apart with the 87-base-pair reads, so those segments were excluded. At a false discovery rate of 0.05, a later analysis linked some 18,000 TCR beta sequences to specific HLA alleles. The authors suggested that the approach could potentially be generalized to other disease states and immunological phenotypes. Across donors, most TCR sequences were observed very rarely, whereas some public TCRs were present in many individuals. Roughly uniform sequencing depth across donors was assumed in presence/absence analyses, although this assumption may not hold. The classifier was reported to diagnose cytomegalovirus status with high specificity and sensitivity in both the original cohort and the validation cohort. Approximately 16 rarely observed V segments, including chromosome 9 orphons, were excluded from the earlier analysis of just under 600 of the donors because counts were too low. In vitro tests confirmed that a few of the cytomegalovirus-associated TCR beta chains recognize cytomegalovirus antigens. In an earlier analysis of around 600 of the donors, most TCR beta V segments appeared in productive rearrangements about 87% or about 30% of the time, broadly matching IMGT annotations.

In total, 630 or so healthy bone marrow donors made up the cohort. All cohort members were sampled while nominally healthy, although unrecorded immune exposures were likely present. The donor was CMV seronegative and was included in the group of 352 seronegative cohort members. Each donor provided a peripheral blood sample, and peripheral blood mononuclear cells were used for TCR beta sequencing. The Qiagen DNeasy Blood Extraction Kit was used to extract genomic DNA from the blood cell samples. With regard to this clone: No cognate antigen has been identified for it. Base qualities are missing; no much larger clone stands one base away.

This TCR was recovered from a middle-aged woman in good health and CMV-seronegative. Recombination connected TRBV7-8 to TRBJ1-1; the central 9 bases match TRBD1. Source material: PBMCs. At the DNA level, the sequence is TGTGCCAGCAGAACAGGGGGCGTGAACACTGAAGCTTTCTTT. The encoded protein is CASRTGGVNTEAFF.